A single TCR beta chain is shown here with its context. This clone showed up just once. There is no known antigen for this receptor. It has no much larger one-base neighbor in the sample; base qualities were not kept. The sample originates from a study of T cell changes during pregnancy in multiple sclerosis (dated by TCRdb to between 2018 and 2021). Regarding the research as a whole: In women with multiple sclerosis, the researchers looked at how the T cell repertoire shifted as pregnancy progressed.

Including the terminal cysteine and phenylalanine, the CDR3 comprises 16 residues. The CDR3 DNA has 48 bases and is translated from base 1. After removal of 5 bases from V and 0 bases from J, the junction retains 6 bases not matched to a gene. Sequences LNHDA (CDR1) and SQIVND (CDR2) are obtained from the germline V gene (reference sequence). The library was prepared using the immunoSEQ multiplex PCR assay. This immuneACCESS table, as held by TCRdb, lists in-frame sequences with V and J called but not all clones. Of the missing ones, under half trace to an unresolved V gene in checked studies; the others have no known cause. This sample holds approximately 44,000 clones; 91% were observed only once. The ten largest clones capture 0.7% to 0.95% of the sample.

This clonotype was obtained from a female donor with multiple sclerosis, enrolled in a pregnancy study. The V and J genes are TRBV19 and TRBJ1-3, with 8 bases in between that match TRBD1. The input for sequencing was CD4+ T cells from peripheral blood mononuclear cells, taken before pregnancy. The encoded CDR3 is CASSAPGQASGNTIYF. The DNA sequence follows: TGTGCCAGTAGTGCTCCGGGACAGGCCTCTGGAAACACCATATATTTT.